These 21 T cell receptor beta chains share one sample of origin, sequenced in a study of T cells in Graves' hyperthyroidism and ophthalmopathy. Amplification yielded TCR beta CDR3 regions, with RNA transcripts as the source. When the TCR CDR3 underwent first-round RT-PCR, the HTBI primer set was used. TCRdb redid the calling of the multiplex PCR reads with MiXCR, one entry per CDR3 protein. The sample carries around 500,000 distinct CDR3 sequences, around 14% recorded once. The sample taken for sequencing was blood. These receptors originate from a woman aged 18-29 years with Graves' hyperthyroidism.

This clonotype was counted many times. The chain couples TRBV18 to TRBJ2-1, with 13 bases lining up with TRBD2. J was trimmed by 0 bases and V by 3 bases; bases with no gene match: 2. CDR3 length: 17 residues. From germline, CDR1 is KGHSH and CDR2 LQKENI. The CDR3 region is CASSPRTSGSSYNEQFF. The CDR3, as DNA: TGTGCCAGCTCACCCCGGACTAGCGGGAGCTCCTACAATGAGCAGTTCTTC.

The V and J genes are TRBV11-3 and TRBJ2-7, with no clear D. Trimming took off 1 base at V and 3 bases at J, with 13 bases between the two ends. The germline gives CDR1 SGHNT, CDR2 YENEEA. The CDR3 sequence is 15 residues long. CDR3 sequence (DNA): TGTGCCAGCAGCTTAGTTGGAACAGCGATCTACGAGCAGTACTTC. Amino acid sequence: CASSLVGTAIYEQYF.

The V and J genes are TRBV19 and TRBJ1-5; D ambiguous. Trimming took 0 bases from V and 4 from J, leaving 4 bases between them. Germline values: CDR1 LNHDA, CDR2 SQIVND (reference sequence). This CDR3 region has 13 residues. As DNA, the CDR3 is TGTGCCAGTAGTATAGACCCTAATCAGCCCCAGCATTTT. Protein sequence: CASSIDPNQPQHF.

Many counts were recorded for this clonotype. This sequence joins TRBV6-1 and TRBJ2-7, with TRBD1 identical over 7 bases. CDR1 is MNHNS, CDR2 SASEGT, per germline. The length of the CDR3 is 15 residues. The ends lost 0 bases at V and 6 bases at J; junction bases unmatched: 8. The CDR3 is CASSEAQKGASEQYF. CDR3 sequence (DNA): TGTGCCAGCAGTGAAGCCCAAAAGGGGGCGAGCGAGCAGTACTTC.

This clonotype was observed many times. The V call is TRBV4-1, the J call TRBJ2-3, with D tentatively TRBD2 (6 bases). This CDR3 is built from 15 residues. CDR1 and CDR2 from the germline V gene are MGHRA and YSYEKL. Trimming left V 2 bases short and J 1 base short, with 10 bases between. CDR3 bases: TGCGCCAGCAGCCAATTATCGGGGGGCACAGATACGCAGTATTTT. Translation gives CASSQLSGGTDTQYF.

This clonotype was observed many times. The V call is TRBV12-3 or TRBV12-4, the J call TRBJ2-1, with a weak D call TRBD2 (6 bases). V gave up 6 bases and J gave up 6 bases, with 12 bases separating them. The CDR3 runs 13 residues. CDR3 loop: CASSRRAGNEQFF. CDR3 in DNA: TGTGCCAGCAGCCGGAGGGCCGGCAATGAGCAGTTCTTC.

The chain recombines TRBV2 with TRBJ2-2, with 8 bases lining up with TRBD1. The CDR3 has 15 amino acids. In germline, CDR1 is SNHLY, CDR2 FYNNEI. J lost 1 base, V lost 8 bases, and 6 bases had no gene match. CDR3 residues: CASSDRVGNTGELFF. CDR3 DNA sequence: TGTGCCAGCTCGGACAGGGTCGGGAACACCGGGGAGCTGTTTTTT. The full variable domain, with the rest looked up from reference TRBV2 and TRBJ2-2, is EPEVTQTPSHQVTQMGQEVILRCVPISNHLYFYWYRQILGQKVEFLVSFYNNEISEKSEIFDDQFSVERPDGSNFTLKIRSTKLEDSAMYFCASSDRVGNTGELFFGEGSRLTVL.

This clonotype was counted many times. The V and J genes are TRBV27 and TRBJ1-1, with TRBD1 matching over 7 bases. The V segment lost 5 bases and the J segment 9 bases; nucleotides outside the gene matches: 3. Germline-derived CDR1 and CDR2 are MNHEY and SMNVEV (reference sequence). This CDR3 region has 11 residues. The CDR3 DNA reads TGTGCCAGCAGTAGCAGGGGGAAAGCTTTCTTT. Residues: CASSSRGKAFF.

This clonotype appeared many times. This sequence joins TRBV11-2 and TRBJ2-7; 8 bases are shared with TRBD1. CDR1 is SGHAT and CDR2 is FQNNGV in the germline V gene. V lost 2 bases to trimming and J lost 2 bases; unmatched junction nucleotides: 11. The CDR3 runs to 17 residues. This CDR3 is CASSLTASGGLTYEQYF. In DNA, the CDR3 is TGTGCCAGCAGCTTAACAGCTTCAGGGGGCCTAACCTACGAGCAGTACTTC.

Ten or more counts support this clonotype. V usage is TRBV6-1 and J usage is TRBJ2-5, with D possibly TRBD1 on 6 matching bases. Germline V gene data show CDR1 as MNHNS and CDR2 as SASEGT. This CDR3 is built from 13 residues. V lost 4 bases to trimming and J lost 0 bases, with 6 bases between them. The CDR3 loop reads CASSGTDQETQYF. CDR3 nucleotide sequence: TGTGCCAGCAGTGGGACAGACCAAGAGACCCAGTACTTC.

This clonotype has a count of ten or more. V usage is TRBV30 and J usage is TRBJ2-7; 8 bases agree with TRBD1. The germline V gene encodes CDR1 GTSNPN and CDR2 SVGIG (reference sequence). The CDR3 covers 14 residues. Trimming cost V 2 bases and J 3 bases; bases outside gene matches: 6. The CDR3 region has the DNA TGTGCCTGGAGTCGCAGGGGGCTAATCTACGAGCAGTACGTC. It yields the protein CAWSRRGLIYEQYV.

This clonotype was recorded many times. V usage is TRBV3-1 and J usage is TRBJ2-7; D is unclear. V was cut by 1 base and J by 2 bases, with 12 bases left in between. This CDR3 region has 15 residues. Germline V gene data show CDR1 as LGHDT and CDR2 as YNNKEL (reference sequence). The CDR3 loop reads CASSQGATPTYEQYV. The CDR3 DNA sequence: TGTGCCAGCAGCCAAGGGGCCACTCCCACCTACGAGCAGTACGTC.

This clonotype was seen a handful of times. The chain recombines TRBV6-2 or TRBV6-3 with TRBJ1-2; 8 nucleotides match TRBD1. The CDR3 is 16 residues long. The germline V gene has CDR1 MNHEY and CDR2 SVGEGT. Trimming cost V 2 bases and J 5 bases; bases outside gene matches: 10. This CDR3 is CASSYHSQGEGYGYTF. CDR3 DNA: TGTGCCAGCAGTTACCACTCACAGGGGGAGGGGTATGGCTACACCTTC.

This clonotype occurred many times. The chain recombines TRBV9 with TRBJ2-5; 7 nucleotides match TRBD2. The CDR3 is made up of 16 amino acids. The germline CDR1 and CDR2 sequences are SGDLS and YYNGEE. V lost 0 bases and J lost 3; bases outside the gene matches: 8. The CDR3 is CASSVDEGGPEETQYF. CDR3 nucleotide sequence: TGTGCCAGCAGCGTAGACGAGGGAGGGCCGGAAGAGACCCAGTACTTC.

This clonotype showed up just a few times. The rearrangement links TRBV19 to TRBJ1-4; D unresolved. This CDR3 has 16 residues. V lost 4 bases and J 0 bases, leaving 12 bases between the germline ends. Germline V gives CDR1 LNHDA, CDR2 SQIVND (reference sequence). CDR3 DNA: TGTGCCAGTAGTACGCCTCGGATTGCAACTAATGAAAAACTGTTTTTT. It encodes CASSTPRIATNEKLFF.

This clonotype was seen many times. V and J are TRBV12-3 or TRBV12-4 and TRBJ1-2; 12 nucleotides match TRBD1. The CDR3 contains 16 residues. With V trimmed by 6 bases and J by 1 base, 6 bases remained unmatched. The CDR3 nucleotides are TGTGCCAGCAGCCCGGGACAGGGGGCGCTTAACTATGGCTACACCTTC. Its protein is CASSPGQGALNYGYTF.

This clonotype was counted between two and nine times. Mismatch with germline at one junction end may stem from a read error. This chain uses TRBV29-1 with TRBJ1-4; D call uncertain. Germline CDR1 reads SQVTM; CDR2 reads ANQGSEA. The CDR3 length is 14 residues. CDR3 residues: CSAEGGPLNEKLFF. CDR3 DNA sequence: TGCAGCGCTGAAGGTGGGCCTCTCAATGAAAAACTGTTTTTT.

This clonotype was counted many times. The chain carries TRBV28 and TRBJ2-7, with D possibly TRBD1 on 5 matching bases. V was shortened by 3 bases and J by 6 bases, with 12 bases between the two germline ends. The CDR3 covers 13 residues. Germline assignment: CDR1 MDHEN and CDR2 SYDVKM. The CDR3 nucleotides read TGTGCCAGCAGTTTTCCAGGGCATGGCGAGCAGTACGTC. This gives the protein CASSFPGHGEQYV.

This clonotype has a count of ten or more. This sequence joins TRBV20-1 and TRBJ1-6; D unclear. V was cut by 6 bases and J by 4 bases, with 19 bases left in between. The CDR3 contains 16 residues. In germline, CDR1 is DFQATT, CDR2 SNEGSKA (reference sequence). CDR3 in amino acids: CSAIPKGALYNSPLHF. Here the CDR3 DNA reads TGCAGTGCCATCCCGAAGGGAGCCTTGTATAATTCACCCCTCCACTTT.

This clonotype appeared many times. The chain joins TRBV9 to TRBJ2-2; 8 bases match TRBD2. Germline-derived CDR1 and CDR2 are SGDLS and YYNGEE. V was clipped by 4 bases and J by 2 bases; unmatched bases: 4. There are 15 residues in the CDR3. Here the CDR3 reads CASSPRTSNTGELFF. CDR3 nucleotide sequence: TGTGCCAGCAGCCCGAGGACTAGCAACACCGGGGAGCTGTTTTTT.

This clonotype was seen at least ten times. CDR3 amino acids: CASSLGTAREAFF. CDR3 bases: TGTGCCAGCAGCCTTGGGACAGCTCGAGAAGCTTTCTTT. V and J are TRBV12-3 or TRBV12-4 and TRBJ1-1, with 7 positions matching TRBD1. The trim removed 6 bases at V and 8 bases at J, leaving 9 bases unmatched. The CDR3 consists of 13 residues.